These 20 T cell receptor beta chains were all obtained from the same sample, sequenced in a study of T cell changes during pregnancy in multiple sclerosis. Data came from immunoSEQ multiplex PCR; TCRdb stores just in-frame clones and leaves some out. Of roughly 18,000 clones in the sample, 80% to 90% were seen once. Material: CD8+ T cells from peripheral blood mononuclear cells, obtained after pregnancy. The receptors come from a female donor in good health, enrolled as a control in a pregnancy study.

This clone was observed once. The chain uses TRBV7-9 and TRBJ2-1, with a possible D match to TRBD2 (7 bases). CDR1 and CDR2 from the germline V gene are SEHNR and FQNEAQ (reference sequence). Trimming pared 5 bases from V and 2 bases from J, leaving 16 bases between. CDR3 size: 16 residues. The CDR3 DNA reads TGTGCCAGCAGCCAGGGGTCTAGCGGTACCTACAATGAGCAGTTCTTC. Its protein is CASSQGSSGTYNEQFF. Supplemented by reference TRBV7-9 and TRBJ2-1, the full variable domain reads DTGVSQNPRHKITKRGQNVTFRCDPISEHNRLYWYRQTLGQGPEFLTYFQNEAQLEKSRLLSDRFSAERPKGSFSTLEIQRTEQGDSAMYLCASSQGSSGTYNEQFFGPGTRLTVL.

V usage is TRBV7-9 and J usage is TRBJ1-5; 7 bases line up with TRBD1. V trimming: 5 bases; J trimming: 1 base; junction bases outside the gene matches: 5. The V gene's germline CDR1 is SEHNR and CDR2 FQNEAQ (reference sequence). The CDR3 totals 15 residues. CDR3 DNA sequence: TGTGCCAGCAGCGGGAGAGGGGGCAGCAATCAGCCCCAGCATTTT. This encodes CASSGRGGSNQPQHF.

The gene calls are TRBV7-9 and TRBJ2-3; 11 bases are shared with TRBD2. Germline values: CDR1 SEHNR, CDR2 FQNEAQ (reference sequence). The CDR3 totals 18 residues. V lost 4 bases, J lost 0 bases, and 9 bases stayed unmatched. The DNA of the CDR3 is TGTGCCAGCAGCTCCCCTAGCGGGGGGAGACCAAGCACAGATACGCAGTATTTT. This sequence encodes CASSSPSGGRPSTDTQYF.

The chain employs TRBV6-5 and TRBJ1-2; 10 nucleotides match TRBD1. The CDR3 is made up of 15 amino acids. Germline V gene lookup returns CDR1 MNHEY and CDR2 SVGAGI. V was clipped by 6 bases and J by 4 bases; unmatched bases: 8. Here the CDR3 DNA reads TGTGCCAGCAGGACGGGACAGGGGATAATCTATGGCTACACCTTC. Protein: CASRTGQGIIYGYTF.

This chain connects TRBV5-1 to TRBJ2-3; D not resolved. Trimming removed 0 bases from V and 6 bases from J, with 5 bases in between. Germline V CDR1 and CDR2: SGHRS, YFSETQ. The length of the CDR3 is 12 residues. The CDR3 loop reads CASSLDGDTQYF. Written as DNA, the CDR3 is TGCGCCAGCAGCTTGGACGGGGATACGCAGTATTTT.

This chain links TRBV13 with TRBJ2-3; a weak D match, TRBD1 (6 bases). Germline V gene lookup returns CDR1 PRHDT and CDR2 FYEKMQ (reference sequence). This CDR3 comprises 15 residues. Trimming pared 4 bases from V and 2 bases from J, leaving 13 bases between. The CDR3 nucleotides are TGTGCCAGCAGCTCCTACAGGGAACCCACAGATACGCAGTATTTT. The encoded protein is CASSSYREPTDTQYF.

The chain carries TRBV4-1 and TRBJ2-3, with a tentative D call TRBD1 (5 bases). V lost 4 bases, J lost 1 base, and 21 bases lay in between. Germline V gene data show CDR1 as MGHRA and CDR2 as YSYEKL. CDR3 size: 18 residues. The CDR3 sequence: CASSRCWIGVRCTDTQYF. In DNA, the CDR3 is TGCGCCAGCAGCCGATGCTGGATAGGGGTGAGATGCACAGATACGCAGTATTTT.

This clone occurred a few times. V and J are TRBV7-9 and TRBJ1-1; D perhaps matches TRBD1 (5 bases). This CDR3 has 12 amino acids. V lost 5 bases to trimming and J lost 7 bases, with 11 bases between them. Germline V gene sequence: CDR1 SEHNR, CDR2 FQNEAQ (reference sequence). The chain's CDR3 is CASSPGGGEAFF. The DNA for the CDR3 is TGTGCCAGCAGCCCCGGGGGGGGTGAAGCTTTCTTT.

The rearrangement uses TRBV29-1 and TRBJ1-2, with 7 bases fitting TRBD1. CDR3 length equals 16 residues. Germline trimming cut 0 bases from V and 4 bases from J; bases unmatched to any gene: 11. Germline CDR1 SQVTM, CDR2 ANQGSEA. The CDR3 DNA sequence: TGCAGCGTTGAAGATACTCTGACAGGGATAACCTATGGCTACACCTTC. It yields the protein CSVEDTLTGITYGYTF.

The chain joins TRBV7-2 to TRBJ2-7; 13 bases line up with TRBD2. V shed 4 bases, J shed 0 bases, and the junction held 6 bases outside the gene matches. This CDR3 is 17 amino acids long. The germline CDR1 and CDR2 sequences are SGHTA and FQGNSA. DNA of the CDR3: TGTGCCAGCAGCTCTACTAGCGGGGGGGGCTACTCCTACGAGCAGTACTTC. This encodes CASSSTSGGGYSYEQYF.

The V call is TRBV7-2, the J call TRBJ2-2, with 7 bases identical to TRBD1. Germline lookup yields CDR1 SGHTA and CDR2 FQGNSA. This CDR3 is built from 15 residues. The junction had 1 base not matched to a gene; V was cut back by 2 bases and J by 1 base. CDR3 region: CASSLRTGNTGELFF. CDR3 nucleotide sequence: TGTGCCAGCAGCTTAAGGACAGGGAACACCGGGGAGCTGTTTTTT.

The chain carries TRBV4-1 and TRBJ2-7; TRBD2 matches at 8 bases. Losses at the gene ends were 3 bases for V and 2 bases for J; bases not matched to a gene: 3. The CDR3 covers 14 residues. The germline CDR1 and CDR2 sequences are MGHRA and YSYEKL. Here the CDR3 reads CASSHRGGTYEQYF. The CDR3 DNA follows: TGCGCCAGCAGCCATCGGGGGGGCACCTACGAGCAGTACTTC.

This chain uses TRBV5-6 with TRBJ2-7; D might be TRBD1 (6 bases). Trimming left V 4 bases short and J 5 bases short, with 16 bases between. This CDR3 comprises 14 residues. In germline, CDR1 is SGHDT, CDR2 YYEEEE. CDR3 bases: TGTGCCAGCAGCCCACAGGGCCCCCTACACGAGCAGTACTTC. Translation: CASSPQGPLHEQYF.

J is TRBJ1-5 and V is TRBV23-1, with D perhaps TRBD1 (6 bases). TRBV23-1 is an ORF for which the function is uncertain. This CDR3 spans 17 amino acids. Trimming left V 6 bases short and J 2 bases short, with 20 bases between. The CDR3 DNA follows: TGCGCCAGCAGCCACAAAGGCAGGGGTTTGTGCAATCAGCCCCAGCATTTT. Protein product: CASSHKGRGLCNQPQHF.

The sample holds a few counts of this clone. V gene TRBV27 combines with J gene TRBJ2-7, with 11 positions matching TRBD2. Per germline, CDR1 MNHEY and CDR2 SMNVEV (reference sequence). The CDR3 spans 15 residues. V gave up 7 bases and J gave up 3 bases; unmatched junction bases: 8. CDR3 in DNA: TGTGCCAGCACTCCCGGGACTAGCGGTTTCTACGAGCAGTACTTC. The encoded protein is CASTPGTSGFYEQYF.

The chain recombines TRBV4-3 with TRBJ1-2, with 11 positions matching TRBD1. Germline values: CDR1 LGHNA, CDR2 YSLEER. This CDR3 spans 16 amino acids. J lost 4 bases, V lost 1 base, and 5 bases had no gene match. In DNA, the CDR3 is TGCGCCAGCAGCCAAGCACGGACAGGGGGCACCTATGGCTACACCTTC. Protein product: CASSQARTGGTYGYTF.

This clone was seen more than once but under ten times. Compared with germline, one end of the junction differs, possibly owing to a read error. This chain uses TRBV5-4 with TRBJ1-2, with 10 positions matching TRBD1. Germline V CDR1 and CDR2: SGHNT, YYREEE (reference sequence). The CDR3 totals 15 residues. The CDR3 loop is CASSASGTGVGGYTF. The DNA for the CDR3 is TGCGCCAGCAGCGCCTCCGGGACAGGGGTAGGTGGCTACACCTTC.

The CDR3, as DNA: TGTGCCAGCAGTTTGCAGGGCGGTGAGCAGTACTTC. Protein product: CASSLQGGEQYF. The chain links TRBV27 to TRBJ2-7; the D gene is possibly TRBD1 (5 bases). The V gene lost 3 bases and the J gene lost 7 bases, with 10 bases spanning the gap. Germline V CDR1 and CDR2: MNHEY, SMNVEV (reference sequence). CDR3 length equals 12 residues.

This clone has just a few counts. The chain employs TRBV30 and TRBJ1-1; 10 bases match TRBD1. The CDR3 has 13 residues. Germline V gives CDR1 GTSNPN, CDR2 SVGIG (reference sequence). Unmatched junction bases numbered 0, after V lost 0 bases and J lost 5 bases. The CDR3 DNA is TGTGCCTGGAGTGTGGACAGGGGGACTGAAGCTTTCTTT. The encoded protein is CAWSVDRGTEAFF.

The chain combines TRBV6-6 with TRBJ2-5; D possibly corresponds to TRBD2 (5 bases). V lost 0 bases and J lost 5, with 10 bases in between. There are 14 residues in the CDR3. The germline CDR1 and CDR2 sequences are MNHNY and SVGAGI (reference sequence). CDR3 protein: CASSYSLVEETQYF. In DNA, the CDR3 is TGTGCCAGCAGTTACTCACTAGTGGAGGAGACCCAGTACTTC.